This T cell receptor beta chain emerged from a study of cytomegalovirus exposure and HLA in healthy donors listed by TCRdb under 2017. Background on the whole study: According to an earlier analysis of a few hundred of the donors, about 180 million T cells yielded approximately 120 million unique TCR beta sequences and around 300 Gb of sequence data. About 320 gigabases of sequencing data and 80 million or so unique TCR sequences were included in an early release covering around 600 HLA-typed donors. The genetic ancestry cluster associated with self-reported Caucasian donors included 80% to 90% of the roughly 400 genotyped donors. The aim of the study was to test whether cataloging public T cell receptors could identify signatures of past pathogen exposure. The study profiled the T cell repertoires of about 640 subjects by immunosequencing and related them to cytomegalovirus serostatus. In addition to the first cohort of 650 to 800 subjects, a separate validation cohort of approximately 130 different subjects was used. To predict cytomegalovirus infection status, the study brought together high-throughput TCR immunosequencing, statistical association of individual TCRs with disease status, and machine learning. In a later analysis, previously published TCR beta repertoires from hundreds of donors were re-analyzed and high-resolution HLA genotyping was added so that TCR occurrence patterns could be studied. The later analysis used no new phenotypic data to find candidate immune exposures, relying instead on TCR beta sequences and their occurrence across donors. To decide whether each TCR beta V gene segment behaved as functional or pseudogenic, an earlier analysis of fewer than 750 of the donors relied on high-throughput TCR beta sequencing. Donor age, sex, ethnicity and CMV serostatus were compiled alongside the repertoire data. In a later genetic analysis, genome-wide SNP genotypes for about 65% of the roughly 700 donors were used, and that subset was treated as a discovery cohort. Every repertoire in the discovery cohort had been generated on one and the same sequencing platform. Class I and class II HLA loci were covered by the typing at four-digit resolution. The number of typed donors differed by locus: 629-630 for A, B, C, DRB1 and DQB1; roughly 510 for DQA1; some 610 for DPA1; and around 490 for DPB1. Roughly five DR-DQ haplotypes were handled as single units for association and clustering because linkage in the cohort was strong. On average, roughly 200,000 unique TCR beta nucleotide sequences were sequenced per donor among a few hundred genotyped donors of the cohort, with roughly 20% of those sequences being non-productive. Results the study describes overall, beyond this receptor: HLA typing was unavailable for some donors at each locus, so association tests used only the typed subset. A total of 150 or so TCR beta chains were listed by the study as associated with cytomegalovirus. In a later analysis, several top co-occurrence clusters were reported to appear linked to parvovirus B19, influenza, CMV and Epstein-Barr virus. An association between a missense DCLRE1C variant and V-gene and J-gene trimming of TCR beta chains was found in a later genetic analysis and replicated in an independent cohort. A few of the identified cytomegalovirus-associated TCR beta chains were confirmed in vitro to be specific for cytomegalovirus antigens. A cluster of highly shared sequence variants was judged likely to represent a technical artifact of the sequencing pipeline. In this cohort, only TCR beta chains were sequenced, and detectable features were limited by the absence of alpha or paired-chain data. Compared with equally common non-associated chains, HLA-associated TCR beta chains in a later analysis were more clonally expanded and had lower generation probabilities. In a later analysis, some 17,000 TCR beta sequences were associated with specific HLA alleles at a false discovery rate of 0.05. The presence/absence analyses assumed that sequencing depth was roughly uniform across donors, and that assumption may not be true. Most TCR sequences were observed very rarely across donors, whereas some public TCRs were present in many individuals. When HLA alleles, especially DR and DQ, strongly co-occurred, attributing TCR associations to individual alleles was difficult. For the cohort, immune exposure information was limited to CMV serostatus. About 15 rarely observed V segments, including chromosome 9 orphons, were excluded from the earlier analysis of a few hundred of the donors because counts were too low. The 87-base-pair reads could not distinguish some IMGT-functional V segments, including TRBV6-2 and TRBV6-3, so those segments were excluded. A later analysis found that TCR association rates varied across HLA loci, with DRB1 alleles showing the most associated TCRs and HLA-C alleles the fewest. A later analysis found that most CMV-associated TCR beta chains appeared HLA-restricted, with HLA associations seemingly driven largely by CMV exposure. The classifier was reported to diagnose cytomegalovirus status with high specificity and sensitivity in both the original cohort and the validation cohort. Compared with the approximately 670-donor mean, donors in an Asian-associated ancestry cluster had fewer N-insertions in productive TCRs, according to a later genetic analysis. Linkage disequilibrium might explain the correlated functional status among segregating V segments, but an unknown experimental factor could not be excluded. In an earlier analysis of around 600 of the donors, most TCR beta V segments were observed in productive rearrangements about 90% or about 30% of the time, broadly matching IMGT annotations. A further reported finding was that TCR beta sequences accurately predicted the HLA-A and HLA-B alleles for most subjects in the first cohort. The authors suggested that the approach could potentially be generalized to other disease states and immunological phenotypes.

About this clone: The antigen it recognizes is unknown. Per-base qualities were not stored, and no clone one base away is much larger.

The V end gives up 3 bases and the J end 2 bases, leaving 2 bases in the junction not matched to a gene. The CDR3 measures 14 amino acids from cysteine to phenylalanine. Of the read, only the CDR3 DNA is kept; its 42 bases are in frame from base 1. CDR1 and CDR2 were assigned from the germline V gene as SGHRS and YFSETQ. Library generation was performed with the immunoSEQ multiplex PCR assay. The multiplex PCR relied on a mix of 60 forward primers for TCR Vbeta segments and 13 reverse primers for TCR Jbeta segments. A multiplex PCR assay on genomic DNA amplified the CDR3 region of rearranged TCR beta genes. The amplified TCR beta libraries were sequenced on the Illumina HiSeq System as 87-base-pair reads. The published analysis was carried out like this. In a later analysis, 77 million or so unique TCR beta chains were counted across the approximately 640 repertoires, and roughly 11 million of these chains were shared by at least two donors. To remove PCR and sequencing errors, raw reads were error-corrected and collapsed into unique sequences using a nearest-neighbor algorithm that merged closely related sequences. Alignment of CDR3 sequences to IMGT reference sequences was used to assign V, D and J gene segments. Each retained sequence needed at least a six-nucleotide match to both a V gene segment and a J gene segment. A rearrangement was called productive if the CDR3 had no stop codons and remained in frame with V and J, and every other rearrangement was called non-productive. Following IMGT convention, CDR3 was defined as the stretch from the second conserved V-encoded cysteine to the conserved J-encoded phenylalanine. Sequences without an unambiguous match to a single V gene segment were excluded from the earlier analysis of a few hundred of the donors. An earlier analysis of 500 to 700 of the donors classified V segments as functional when productive rearrangements were above 56.7% and as segregating when the standard deviation between donors was above 5%. A statistical classification framework was developed to diagnose cytomegalovirus status using the catalog of TCR beta chain sequences. In a later analysis, TCR nucleotide sequences were compared against IMGT/GENE-DB human TR gene sequences so that V and J genes could be assigned. A later analysis assigned CDR3 sequences and most-parsimonious VDJ recombination scenarios with the TCRdist pipeline. A later analysis defined each TCR beta chain by its CDR3 amino acid sequence plus V-gene family, and excluded reads lacking a unique V-gene family. A later analysis removed 592 highly shared, low-generation-probability nucleotide sequences to deal with suspected cross-contamination and a sequencing artifact. For each public chain, a later analysis derived a clonal expansion index from normalized ranks of inferred template counts within each repertoire. A later analysis computed generation probabilities with a VDJ recombination model fitted to out-of-frame rearrangements, and checked the results against IGoR. In a later analysis, hypergeometric tests were used to score TCR-TCR, TCR-HLA and TCR-CMV co-occurrence, with a repertoire-size bias correction applied to TCR pairs. In a later analysis, false discovery rates were estimated by permuting HLA or CMV assignments 20 times. In a later analysis, co-occurring TCRs were grouped using DBSCAN, with TCRdist sequence similarity added in when clustering inside HLA-allele-positive subsets. For co-occurrence clustering, repertoires with fewer than 30,000 or more than 120,000 public chains were excluded, along with four or five repertoires with anomalous nucleotide sharing. In TCRdb, the immuneACCESS table is reduced to in-frame sequences with V and J assigned. These tables do not hold every clone; where another copy was compared, an unresolved V gene accounts for under half, and the others remain unexplained. V, J and clone size are taken as reported in that table, and D and trimming were inferred from the DNA itself. Within this sample are over 75,000 clones, with around 64% of them counted one time only. In total, the top ten clones hold roughly 2% of the sample.

The cohort consisted of 600 to 700 healthy bone marrow donors. At the time of sampling, all cohort members were nominally healthy, though unrecorded immune exposures were likely present. Of the 700 or so cohort members, about 280 had positive CMV serostatus and about 360 had negative CMV serostatus, and CMV serostatus was not recorded for the donor. Every donor gave a peripheral blood sample, and the peripheral blood mononuclear cells from that sample were used for TCR beta sequencing. Genomic DNA was extracted from the blood cell samples with the Qiagen DNeasy Blood Extraction Kit. Sequencing used PBMCs. This clonotype was obtained from a human donor in good health. The rearrangement joined TRBV5-1 to TRBJ1-5, with 7 bases in between that match TRBD1. The DNA sequence is given as TGCGCCAGCAGCTCCCAGGGGGGCAATCAGCCCCAGCATTTT. It translates to CASSSQGGNQPQHF.